These 15 T cell receptor beta chains came from one sample sequenced in a study of T cell responses to AZD1222 COVID-19 vaccine. Libraries were prepared by immunoSEQ multiplex PCR; TCRdb keeps only in-frame clonotypes and omits some of them. The sample contains 130,000 or so clones, 85% to 90% of which appear only once. The specimen was peripheral blood, collected 28 days after the second AZD1222 dose. The receptor set was obtained from an adult who received the AZD1222 COVID-19 vaccine.

The rearrangement uses TRBV3-1 (or the pseudogene TRBV3-2) and TRBJ2-1, with TRBD2 matching over 9 bases. The germline V gene has CDR1 LGHDT and CDR2 YNNKEL (reference sequence). V lost 0 bases and J lost 2; bases outside the gene matches: 5. The CDR3 spans 17 residues. The CDR3 nucleotides are TGTGCCAGCAGCCAAGAATGGGCTAGCGGGGCCTACAATGAGCAGTTCTTC. Translated, it gives CASSQEWASGAYNEQFF.

V and J are TRBV30 and TRBJ1-6; D not certain. Germline CDR1 reads GTSNPN; CDR2 reads SVGIG (reference sequence). The CDR3 runs 14 residues. V was trimmed by 2 bases and J by 3 bases, leaving 8 bases between them. CDR3 protein: CAWSTVRYNSPLHF. The CDR3 DNA is TGTGCCTGGAGTACAGTTCGCTATAATTCACCCCTCCACTTT.

The chain links TRBV7-9 to TRBJ1-3; possible D gene TRBD1, 6 bases. Per the germline V gene, CDR1 is SEHNR and CDR2 is FQNEAQ (reference sequence). V lost 1 base to trimming and J lost 3 bases, with 10 bases between them. The CDR3 length is 15 residues. The CDR3 here is CASSLEGTLGNTIYF. The CDR3 DNA reads TGTGCCAGCAGCTTAGAGGGGACACTTGGAAACACCATATATTTT.

The chain employs TRBV11-3 and TRBJ2-7, with D possibly matching TRBD2 (5 bases). The germline gives CDR1 SGHNT, CDR2 YENEEA. Deletions cut 5 bases from V and 0 bases from J, with 11 bases between. The CDR3 has 14 amino acids. This chain's CDR3 is CASSQNRGSYEQYF. The CDR3 DNA sequence: TGTGCCAGCAGCCAAAATCGGGGCTCCTACGAGCAGTACTTC.

The genes are TRBV30 and TRBJ2-1; 9 bases fit TRBD2. Germline V gene data show CDR1 as GTSNPN and CDR2 as SVGIG (reference sequence). The CDR3 has 14 amino acids. With 5 bases clipped from V and 8 bases from J, the junction kept 10 bases outside the gene matches. CDR3 protein: CAWGGGAVSDEQFF. The CDR3 DNA is TGTGCCTGGGGCGGGGGGGCCGTTTCGGATGAGCAGTTCTTC.

In DNA, the CDR3 is TGTGCCAGCAGCTTAGGAGGGGGGGAGAACACTGAAGCTTTCTTT. This encodes CASSLGGGENTEAFF. This chain uses TRBV11-3 with TRBJ1-1; tentative D call: TRBD1 (6 bases). V lost 1 base and J 1 base, leaving 10 bases between the germline ends. In germline, CDR1 is SGHNT, CDR2 YENEEA. The CDR3 is 15 residues long.

The chain is built from TRBV11-1 and TRBJ2-3; 10 bases match TRBD1. This CDR3 region has 15 residues. V gave up 3 bases and J gave up 1 base; unmatched junction bases: 1. Germline CDR1 is SGHAT and CDR2 is FQDESV (reference sequence). In DNA form, the CDR3 reads TGTGCCAGCAGCTTGGGGACAGGGGGCACAGATACGCAGTATTTT. Its protein product is CASSLGTGGTDTQYF. The whole variable domain, remainder taken from reference TRBV11-1 and TRBJ2-3, is EAEVAQSPRYKITEKSQAVAFWCDPISGHATLYWYRQILGQGPELLVQFQDESVVDDSQLPKDRFSAERLKGVDSTLKIQPAELGDSAMYLCASSLGTGGTDTQYFGPGTRLTVL.

This chain connects TRBV7-9 to TRBJ1-1; no clear D. Germline CDR1 is SEHNR and CDR2 is FQNEAQ (reference sequence). V lost 5 bases and J lost 7, with 11 bases in between. This CDR3 comprises 12 residues. In DNA form, the CDR3 reads TGTGCCAGCAGCCCGGGTCCCTTTGAAGCTTTCTTT. It codes for CASSPGPFEAFF.

This chain joins TRBV7-6 and TRBJ2-7; D could derive from TRBD1 or TRBD2 (5 bases each). This CDR3 spans 13 amino acids. Germline V CDR1 and CDR2: SGHVS, FNYEAQ. Trimming took 0 bases from V and 7 from J, leaving 10 bases between them. CDR3 nucleotides: TGTGCCAGCAGCTTAGCCTGGGGCGGGGAGCAGTACTTC. It encodes CASSLAWGGEQYF.

The V call is TRBV4-3, the J call TRBJ1-1; 10 bases are a match to TRBD1. The CDR3 extends over 14 amino acids. Trimming at V came to 2 bases and at J to 8 bases, leaving 5 bases not matched to a gene. Per germline, CDR1 LGHNA and CDR2 YSLEER. The CDR3, as DNA: TGCGCCAGCAGCCAAACCGCGGACAGGGGGGAAGCTTTCTTT. As protein: CASSQTADRGEAFF.

The chain joins TRBV4-1 to TRBJ1-5, with unresolved D. The CDR3 extends over 14 amino acids. V was pared by 3 bases and J by 5 bases, with 11 bases between. The germline V gene has CDR1 MGHRA and CDR2 YSYEKL. The CDR3 protein is CASSQGWSDQPQHF. CDR3 nucleotides: TGCGCCAGCAGCCAGGGATGGTCGGATCAGCCCCAGCATTTT.

In DNA form, the CDR3 reads TGTGCCAGCAGCTTGGGGACTAGCGGACACAATGAGCAGTTCTTC. Amino acid sequence: CASSLGTSGHNEQFF. The chain has TRBV5-4 and TRBJ2-1; TRBD2 agrees at 10 bases. The CDR3 is 15 amino acids. V dropped 0 bases and J dropped 5; count of bases not matched to a gene: 2. Germline V lookup: CDR1 SGHNT, CDR2 YYREEE (reference sequence).

The table lists this clone with a count of one. The chain employs TRBV4-3 and TRBJ1-2; TRBD1 might be the D (6 bases). Trimming took 1 base from V and 0 from J, leaving 12 bases between them. There are 16 residues in the CDR3. Germline-derived CDR1 and CDR2 are LGHNA and YSLEER. The CDR3 nucleotides are TGCGCCAGCAGCCAAGCCGACAGGCCAGCTAACTATGGCTACACCTTC. Its translation is CASSQADRPANYGYTF.

This clone showed up just a few times. This chain connects TRBV30 to TRBJ1-1; maybe TRBD1 (5 bases). Trimming took off 3 bases at V and 3 bases at J, with 23 bases between the two ends. In germline, CDR1 is GTSNPN, CDR2 SVGIG (reference sequence). The CDR3 has 17 residues. In DNA, the CDR3 is TGTGCCTGGAGGACAAACCGGGACCGCAGGTGGTACACTGAAGCTTTCTTT. Its protein is CAWRTNRDRRWYTEAFF.

The chain carries TRBV5-1 and TRBJ1-2; a possible D gene is TRBD1 (5 bases). V was shortened by 0 bases and J by 8 bases, with 14 bases between the two germline ends. Looked up from germline, CDR1 is SGHRS and CDR2 is YFSETQ. This CDR3 contains 14 residues. As DNA, the CDR3 is TGCGCCAGCAGCTTGGATCCAGGGACGAACGGCTACACCTTC. It translates to CASSLDPGTNGYTF. Full variable domain (remainder filled in from reference TRBV5-1 and TRBJ1-2): KAGVTQTPRYLIKTRGQQVTLSCSPISGHRSVSWYQQTPGQGLQFLFEYFSETQRNKGNFPGRFSGRQFSNSRSEMNVSTLELGDSALYLCASSLDPGTNGYTFGSGTRLTVV.